This entry features one TCR beta chain sequence. The data stem from a study of T cell changes during pregnancy in multiple sclerosis. Assay: immunoSEQ multiplex PCR; the TCRdb copy retains only in-frame clones and omits some. The table shows 57,000 or so clones, with 85% to 95% occurring only once. V shed 4 bases and J shed 0 bases, with 15 bases lying between them. This CDR3 spans 16 amino acids. CDR1 is SEHNR, CDR2 FQNEAQ, per germline (reference sequence). The clonotype originates from a female donor in good health, enrolled as a control in a pregnancy study. The chain combines TRBV7-9 with TRBJ1-1; D is possibly TRBD1 (5 bases). Sample: peripheral blood, taken after pregnancy. Here the CDR3 reads CASSWTRVRMNTEAFF. The CDR3 nucleotides are TGTGCCAGCAGCTGGACACGGGTCAGGATGAACACTGAAGCTTTCTTT.